These 3 T cell receptor beta chains were sequenced from one sample in a study of T cells in Graves' hyperthyroidism and ophthalmopathy. From RNA transcripts, TCR beta CDR3 regions were amplified. When the TCR CDR3 underwent first-round RT-PCR, the HTBI primer set was used. MiXCR, applied by TCRdb to the multiplex PCR reads, yields one record per CDR3 protein. This table holds hundreds of thousands of distinct CDR3 sequences, around 15% found once. Specimen: blood. All receptors come from a woman aged 25 to 45 with Graves' hyperthyroidism.

This clonotype was detected many times. This sequence joins TRBV7-9 and TRBJ2-7; 9 bases match TRBD1. Germline V gene data show CDR1 as SEHNR and CDR2 as FQNEAQ (reference sequence). Losses at the gene ends were 3 bases for V and 6 bases for J; bases not matched to a gene: 12. This CDR3 comprises 16 residues. For the CDR3, the DNA is TGTGCCAGCAGCTTTCACCGGGACAGGGTCCAGGTCGAGCAGTACTTC. It translates to CASSFHRDRVQVEQYF. Using reference TRBV7-9 and TRBJ2-7 for the parts outside the CDR3, the full variable domain is DTGVSQNPRHKITKRGQNVTFRCDPISEHNRLYWYRQTLGQGPEFLTYFQNEAQLEKSRLLSDRFSAERPKGSFSTLEIQRTEQGDSAMYLCASSFHRDRVQVEQYFGPGTRLTVT.

This clonotype was seen a few times. The chain uses TRBV6-1 and TRBJ2-3; 14 nucleotides agree with TRBD2. There are 14 residues in the CDR3. Germline assignment: CDR1 MNHNS and CDR2 SASEGT. V lost 6 bases, J lost 9 bases, and 5 bases stayed unmatched. This chain's CDR3 is CASRTSGRDGTQYF. The CDR3 nucleotides read TGTGCCAGCAGGACTAGCGGGAGGGATGGGACGCAGTATTTT.

The chain employs TRBV3-1 and TRBJ2-1; TRBD1 might be the D (6 bases). The CDR3 is 16 residues long. V shed 2 bases and J shed 6 bases, with 17 bases lying between them. Germline assignment: CDR1 LGHDT and CDR2 YNNKEL (reference sequence). CDR3 amino acids: CASSQRFDPRGNEQFF. Here the CDR3 DNA reads TGTGCCAGCAGCCAAAGGTTCGATCCCAGGGGCAATGAGCAGTTCTTC.